These T cell receptor beta chains were read from a single sample in a study of blood T cell repertoires in COVID-19. The protocol was immunoSEQ multiplex PCR, while the TCRdb copy is restricted to in-frame clones and leaves out a portion. The table shows fewer than 450,000 clones, with roughly 89% occurring only once. Source material: peripheral blood. These receptors were obtained from a woman aged 18-30 years who had recovered from COVID-19. CDR3s leave out the opening cysteine and the closing phenylalanine or tryptophan. The listing skips clone size in some rows; elsewhere it reads once, few, many or a size class.

len	v_gene	abundance	j_gene	CDR3aa
15	TRBV9	-	TRBJ2-2	ASSVVGASGATGELF
14	TRBV11-2	once	TRBJ1-5	ASSSVGGGSNQPQH
13	TRBV11-2	-	TRBJ2-5	ASTPTGGVRETQY
15	TRBV28	-	TRBJ2-1	ASSLPRGRAPTSEQF
12	TRBV12-5	once	TRBJ2-2	ASDLTGSTGELF
12	TRBV10-3	-	TRBJ2-3	AISSSGGTDTQY
13	TRBV18	-	TRBJ2-1	ASSPLAGAVNEQF
11	TRBV5-1	-	TRBJ1-2	ASSLFTAYGYT
12	TRBV7-9	-	TRBJ1-1	ASSLEGQGAEAF
13	TRBV6-6	few	TRBJ2-3	ASSYLTGGADTQY
14	TRBV7-9	few	TRBJ1-5	ASSLSGGNGNQPQH
14	TRBV5-1	-	TRBJ2-2	ASSKPLAGNTGELF
12	TRBV6-6	-	TRBJ2-1	ASSPTRTYNEQF
15	TRBV19	-	TRBJ2-5	ASSIWGTSGTRETQY
13	TRBV4-3	few	TRBJ1-5	ASSQEDRSNQPQH
13	TRBV10-2	-	TRBJ2-1	ASRVRQGIHNEQF
13	TRBV19	-	TRBJ1-5	ASSIIDSPGQPQH
14	TRBV15	-	TRBJ2-1	ATSSPKASGTNEQF
15	TRBV4-1	-	TRBJ2-1	ASSQATRPDSYNEQF
13	TRBV5-1	once	TRBJ2-1	ASRSPGTITNEQF
12	TRBV11-2	-	TRBJ1-1	ASSLQGGGEEAF
12	TRBV27	-	TRBJ1-6	ASSPGGMSSPLH
13	TRBV5-8	-	TRBJ2-3	ASSGGQYSTDTQY
12	TRBV5-1	-	TRBJ1-1	ASRLAGLNTEAF
14	TRBV3-1/TRBV3-2	-	TRBJ2-2	ASSQGPGVRTGELF
12	TRBV19	once	TRBJ1-1	ASRYRGMNTEAF
10	TRBV20-1	-	TRBJ2-1	SASAGVNEQF
14	TRBV18	-	TRBJ2-3	ASSPRIRTTSHTQY
10	TRBV30	once	TRBJ2-3	AWIRVGDTQY
14	TRBV6-5	-	TRBJ2-2	ASSLLAGGNTGELF
14	TRBV11-3	-	TRBJ2-1	ASSPHGTSGGNEQF
13	TRBV6-5	-	TRBJ1-1	ASSRGDSLNTEAF
9	TRBV6-2/TRBV6-3	-	TRBJ1-2	ASSYGPGYT
13	TRBV7-9	-	TRBJ1-1	ASSYPGQDYSEAF
12	TRBV5-5	once	TRBJ1-6	ASSPHKHNSPLH
12	TRBV6-6	-	TRBJ2-3	ASATTSKADTQY
12	TRBV7-8	-	TRBJ2-1	ASSSPPLTGRQF
12	TRBV11-3	-	TRBJ2-5	ASSPRQGAETQY
13	TRBV5-4	-	TRBJ2-1	ASSGRGLVVNEQF
13	TRBV19	-	TRBJ1-2	ASSILGGGEYGYT
13	TRBV6-2/TRBV6-3	few	TRBJ2-1	ASSNGKLEYNEQF
15	TRBV5-4	-	TRBJ1-2	ASSLAFSRDRGHGYT
14	TRBV11-3	-	TRBJ2-1	ASSLKSRGKVNEQF
14	TRBV7-2	-	TRBJ1-2	ASSSTFPAGGSGYT
18	TRBV5-1	once	TRBJ2-3	ASSLNPASGFPSSTDTQY
17	TRBV3-1/TRBV3-2	-	TRBJ2-1	ASSQALRAGSSSYNEQF
13	TRBV29-1	-	TRBJ2-3	SGLAGGYSTDTQY
12	TRBV19	-	TRBJ2-3	ASSILVAGDTQY
12	TRBV18	-	TRBJ2-5	ASSGKQGKETQY
14	TRBV20-1	-	TRBJ2-3	SASPAGGLEWDTQY
14	TRBV24-1	-	TRBJ2-1	ATSDLTSGSRDEQF
13	TRBV19	-	TRBJ1-4	ASSTRGRPLEKLF
13	TRBV3-1/TRBV3-2	-	TRBJ2-1	ASSQDSGAGVAPF